A single sample is the source of the 29 T cell receptor beta chains below, sequenced in a study of T cell responses to AZD1222 COVID-19 vaccine. The repertoire was sequenced with immunoSEQ multiplex PCR; TCRdb's copy has only in-frame clones and lacks some. Of about 140,000 clones listed, 85% to 95% are singletons. Source: peripheral blood, taken on day 0 of MenACWY control vaccination. These receptors all come from an adult in good health.

V is TRBV14 and J is TRBJ2-1; 9 bases map to TRBD2. The CDR3 is 17 amino acids. CDR1 and CDR2 (germline): SGHDN, FVKESK. The trim removed 3 bases at V and 13 bases at J, leaving 19 bases unmatched. CDR3 residues: CASSQTWASGTSSLQFF. For the CDR3, the DNA is TGTGCCAGCAGCCAGACTTGGGCTAGCGGGACCAGTTCACTCCAGTTCTTC.

This rearrangement joins TRBV5-1 to TRBJ2-7; D is uncertain. V lost 0 bases to trimming and J lost 1 base, with 11 bases between them. Per the germline V gene, CDR1 is SGHRS and CDR2 is YFSETQ. The CDR3 is made up of 15 amino acids. CDR3 residues: CASSLEGLQSYEQYF. For the CDR3, the DNA is TGCGCCAGCAGCTTGGAGGGTCTGCAGTCCTACGAGCAGTACTTC.

The J gene is TRBJ1-1, the V gene TRBV27, with TRBD1 matching 8 bases. Germline CDR1 is MNHEY and CDR2 is SMNVEV (reference sequence). V shed 5 bases and J 6 bases; nucleotides not matched to a gene: 14. The length of the CDR3 is 16 residues. CDR3 sequence reads: CASSPTVRGLGPEAFF. The DNA of the CDR3 is TGTGCCAGCAGTCCTACCGTCAGGGGGCTTGGCCCTGAAGCTTTCTTT.

This clone appeared a single time. The V call is TRBV20-1, the J call TRBJ2-5; D remains ambiguous. Per the germline V gene, CDR1 is DFQATT and CDR2 is SNEGSKA (reference sequence). Trimming cost V 3 bases and J 5 bases, with 16 bases left between them. The CDR3 sequence is 14 residues long. This CDR3 reads CSASPATGLETQYF. DNA for the CDR3: TGCAGTGCTAGTCCCGCTACTGGCTTGGAGACCCAGTACTTC.

The chain recombines TRBV6-6 with TRBJ1-6; no definite D call. The length of the CDR3 is 16 residues. CDR1 and CDR2 from the germline V gene are MNHNY and SVGAGI (reference sequence). V gave up 4 bases and J gave up 7 bases, with 17 bases separating them. CDR3 coding DNA: TGTGCCAGCAGTTCGAAAGGAGCCTCGGGAAATTCACCCCTCCACTTT. It codes for CASSSKGASGNSPLHF.

The chain links TRBV5-4 to TRBJ2-1; D ambiguous. V was trimmed by 5 bases and J by 5 bases, leaving 17 bases between them. This CDR3 is 15 amino acids long. The germline CDR1 and CDR2 sequences are SGHNT and YYREEE (reference sequence). The CDR3 reads CASRRASAWDNEQFF. DNA for the CDR3: TGTGCCAGCAGGCGAGCCTCCGCGTGGGACAATGAGCAGTTCTTC. The whole variable domain, filled in from reference TRBV5-4 and TRBJ2-1, reads ETGVTQSPTHLIKTRGQQVTLRCSSQSGHNTVSWYQQALGQGPQFIFQYYREEENGRGNFPPRFSGLQFPNYSSELNVNALELDDSALYLCASRRASAWDNEQFFGPGTRLTVL.

This clone appeared a single time. The chain recombines TRBV5-1 with TRBJ1-1; possible D gene TRBD1, 6 bases. Germline CDR1 reads SGHRS; CDR2 reads YFSETQ. The CDR3 has 16 residues. The V end was cut by 3 bases, the J end by 1 base, with 16 bases between. Here the CDR3 reads CASSSQPDSSNTEAFF. The CDR3, as DNA: TGCGCCAGCAGCTCTCAACCGGACAGTTCGAACACTGAAGCTTTCTTT.

The chain carries TRBV11-3 and TRBJ2-2; TRBD2 might be the D (6 bases). Germline-derived CDR1 and CDR2 are SGHNT and YENEEA. CDR3 length: 15 residues. V was shortened by 5 bases and J by 4 bases, with 14 bases between the two germline ends. This CDR3 reads CASSPRAGSTGELFF. The DNA for the CDR3 is TGTGCCAGCAGCCCTCGTGCGGGGAGCACCGGGGAGCTGTTTTTT.

The chain uses TRBV28 and TRBJ1-5; D is perhaps TRBD1 (6 bases). Germline loops: CDR1 MDHEN, CDR2 SYDVKM. The V and J ends lost 7 bases and 5 bases respectively, with 15 bases between them. This CDR3 region has 14 residues. The DNA of the CDR3 is TGTGCCAGCACAGCGGGGGCTGCGCATCAGCCCCAGCATTTT. Its protein is CASTAGAAHQPQHF.

This chain uses TRBV28 with TRBJ1-2; a weak D match, TRBD1 (6 bases). Germline CDR1 MDHEN, CDR2 SYDVKM. The CDR3 runs to 13 residues. V lost 5 bases to trimming and J lost 8 bases, with 15 bases between them. CDR3 protein: CASSEPGEEGYTF. As DNA, the CDR3 is TGTGCCAGCAGTGAGCCAGGGGAGGAAGGCTACACCTTC.

The chain uses TRBV6-1 and TRBJ2-5; no clear D. The length of the CDR3 is 15 residues. Germline V gene data show CDR1 as MNHNS and CDR2 as SASEGT. V lost 2 bases and J 2 bases, leaving 12 bases between the germline ends. In DNA, the CDR3 is TGTGCCAGCAGTGAAATACGTACAGCGCAAGAGACCCAGTACTTC. It specifies CASSEIRTAQETQYF.

There are a few counts of this clone. V is TRBV24-1 and J is TRBJ2-3, with D unclear. The germline V gene encodes CDR1 KGHDR and CDR2 SFDVKD. CDR3 length equals 15 residues. V dropped 1 base and J dropped 6 bases, with 13 bases sitting between them. The chain's CDR3 is CATSDFGRSGDTQYF. The CDR3 coding sequence is TGTGCCACCAGTGATTTCGGACGCTCAGGTGATACGCAGTATTTT.

The J gene is TRBJ1-2, the V gene TRBV28, with D unresolved. This CDR3 spans 12 amino acids. V lost 7 bases, J lost 8 bases, and 14 bases lay in between. CDR1 and CDR2 (germline): MDHEN, SYDVKM. The CDR3 bases are TGTGCCAGCAAAAGGGAAGAAAGGGGCTACACCTTC. Translating gives CASKREERGYTF.

The chain joins TRBV24-1 to TRBJ2-5, with D possibly being TRBD1 (6 bases). Germline V gene data show CDR1 as KGHDR and CDR2 as SFDVKD. V was clipped by 3 bases and J by 4 bases, with 14 bases between them. CDR3 size: 15 residues. CDR3 bases: TGTGCCACCAGTGATGCGCAGGGGTCGGGAGAGACCCAGTACTTC. It codes for CATSDAQGSGETQYF.

The V gene is TRBV6-5, the J gene TRBJ1-1, with D uncertain. In germline, CDR1 is MNHEY, CDR2 SVGAGI. The CDR3 spans 13 residues. Trimming took off 2 bases at V and 6 bases at J, with 10 bases between the two ends. In DNA form, the CDR3 reads TGTGCCAGCAGTTACGAAGTCCAGTCTGAAGCTTTCTTT. Protein: CASSYEVQSEAFF.

The rearrangement joins TRBV7-2 to TRBJ2-5, with TRBD1 as a possible D gene (5 bases). The germline CDR1 and CDR2 sequences are SGHTA and FQGNSA. The CDR3 runs 15 residues. The V gene lost 5 bases and the J gene lost 2 bases, with 15 bases spanning the gap. The CDR3 coding sequence is TGTGCCAGCAGCAAAGACAGACTTTCACAAGAGACCCAGTACTTC. Amino acid sequence: CASSKDRLSQETQYF.

This chain joins TRBV6-4 and TRBJ2-3, with D possibly TRBD2 on 7 matching bases. V lost 8 bases, J lost 5 bases, and 20 bases lay in between. CDR1 MRHNA and CDR2 SNTAGT come from the germline V gene. CDR3 length: 15 residues. The CDR3 region is CASQNQSGGIDTQYF. The CDR3 DNA is TGTGCCAGCCAGAATCAGTCGGGGGGCATAGATACGCAGTATTTT.

The chain has TRBV6-6 and TRBJ1-6; tentative D call: TRBD1 (6 bases). Between the trimmed V and J ends, which lost 6 bases and 7 bases, there was a span of 10 bases. Germline CDR1 MNHNY, CDR2 SVGAGI (reference sequence). The CDR3 covers 13 residues. CDR3 sequence (DNA): TGTGCCAGCAGGGGACACACCAATTCACCCCTCCACTTT. Protein sequence: CASRGHTNSPLHF.

Note on this clone: One end of the junction fails to match germline, which may point to a read error. This rearrangement joins TRBV2 to TRBJ1-1; D not certain. This CDR3 is 13 amino acids long. The germline V gene has CDR1 SNHLY and CDR2 FYNNEI. CDR3 coding DNA: TGTGCCAGCCGCCGGGAGACGAACACTGAAACTTTCTTT. It is translated as CASRRETNTETFF.

This clone was seen once. V is TRBV5-1 and J is TRBJ2-1; 8 positions match TRBD2. The ends lost 0 bases at V and 5 bases at J; junction bases unmatched: 13. The CDR3 is 18 amino acids. Germline-derived CDR1 and CDR2 are SGHRS and YFSETQ. This chain's CDR3 is CASSLDHSLAGLHNEQFF. Written as DNA, the CDR3 is TGCGCCAGCAGCTTGGACCATTCTTTAGCGGGGCTCCACAATGAGCAGTTCTTC.

V is TRBV28 and J is TRBJ2-7, with 10 bases matching TRBD2. With V trimmed by 5 bases and J by 4 bases, 8 bases remained unmatched. The CDR3 extends over 15 amino acids. Germline CDR1 and CDR2: MDHEN and SYDVKM. CDR3 DNA sequence: TGTGCCAGCAGTGGCCCGGGACTAGCGTTATACGAGCAGTACTTC. Amino acids: CASSGPGLALYEQYF.

This chain connects TRBV19 to TRBJ2-7; 7 bases line up with TRBD1. Unmatched junction bases numbered 4, after V lost 4 bases and J lost 1 base. The CDR3 extends over 14 amino acids. Germline loops: CDR1 LNHDA, CDR2 SQIVND (reference sequence). CDR3 sequence reads: CASSKRDSSYEQYF. The CDR3, as DNA: TGTGCCAGTAGTAAACGGGACAGTTCCTACGAGCAGTACTTC.

CDR3 loop: CASSLGASIIVYGGYTF. The CDR3 region has the DNA TGTGCCAGCAGCTTAGGAGCTAGCATAATAGTCTATGGGGGCTACACCTTC. This rearrangement joins TRBV7-8 to TRBJ1-2; D is undetermined. Germline CDR1 is SGHVS and CDR2 is FQNEAQ. Trimming cost V 1 base and J 8 bases, with 23 bases left between them. The CDR3 totals 17 residues.

This chain uses TRBV28 with TRBJ2-3; TRBD1 matches 9 bases. Trimming cost V 5 bases and J 2 bases; bases outside gene matches: 8. Germline V lookup: CDR1 MDHEN, CDR2 SYDVKM. This CDR3 contains 16 residues. The CDR3 DNA is TGTGCCAGCAGTGAGACCGGGACAGGGTTCACAGATACGCAGTATTTT. The encoded protein is CASSETGTGFTDTQYF.

CDR3 region: CASSLVGHYEAFF. For the CDR3, the DNA is TGCGCCAGCAGCTTGGTGGGACATTATGAAGCTTTCTTT. This chain connects TRBV5-1 to TRBJ1-1; D may be TRBD1 (6 bases). With 0 bases removed from V and 7 bases from J, the gap between germline ends came to 10 bases. Per the germline V gene, CDR1 is SGHRS and CDR2 is YFSETQ. The CDR3 has 13 residues.

This chain connects TRBV6-1 to TRBJ1-5, with a weak D call TRBD1 (5 bases). The germline V and J ends were trimmed by 0 bases and 2 bases, with 11 bases remaining between them. This CDR3 comprises 16 residues. CDR1 and CDR2 (germline): MNHNS, SASEGT. The CDR3 coding sequence is TGTGCCAGCAGTGAAGCGCTAGGGGTTGGCAATCAGCCCCAGCATTTT. This codes for CASSEALGVGNQPQHF.

The chain has TRBV13 and TRBJ1-1; D is unclear. The germline CDR1 and CDR2 sequences are PRHDT and FYEKMQ (reference sequence). The CDR3 totals 13 residues. Trimming left V 1 base short and J 1 base short, with 4 bases between. The CDR3 nucleotides read TGTGCCAGCAGCTTAGATACGAACACTGAAGCTTTCTTT. This translates into CASSLDTNTEAFF.

CDR3 loop: CASSTKRNSPLHF. In nucleotides, the CDR3 is TGTGCCAGCAGTACGAAAAGGAATTCACCCCTCCACTTT. The V call is TRBV6-1, the J call TRBJ1-6, with unresolved D. CDR1 MNHNS and CDR2 SASEGT come from the germline V gene. V lost 5 bases and J lost 7, with 9 bases in between. The CDR3 totals 13 residues.

The chain recombines TRBV10-3 with TRBJ2-7; the D is unclear. V was pared by 3 bases and J by 5 bases, with 14 bases between. This CDR3 contains 14 residues. Germline CDR1 reads ENHRY; CDR2 reads SYGVKD. CDR3 in DNA: TGTGCCATCAGTGACTCTTCAACTCTTAACGAGCAGTACTTC. It is translated as CAISDSSTLNEQYF.